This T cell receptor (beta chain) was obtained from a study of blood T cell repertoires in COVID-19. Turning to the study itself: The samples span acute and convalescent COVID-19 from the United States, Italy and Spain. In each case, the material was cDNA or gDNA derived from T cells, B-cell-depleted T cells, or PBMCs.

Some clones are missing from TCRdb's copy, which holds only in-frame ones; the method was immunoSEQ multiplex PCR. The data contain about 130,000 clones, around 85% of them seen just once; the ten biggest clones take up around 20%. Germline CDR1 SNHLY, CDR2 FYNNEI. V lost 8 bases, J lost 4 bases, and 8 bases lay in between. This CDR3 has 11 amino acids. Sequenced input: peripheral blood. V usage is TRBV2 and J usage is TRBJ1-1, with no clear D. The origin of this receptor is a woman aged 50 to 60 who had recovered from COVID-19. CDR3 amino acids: CASEYSTEAFF. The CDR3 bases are TGTGCCAGCGAGTATAGCACTGAAGCTTTCTTT.